This T cell receptor beta chain was obtained from a study of blood T cells in healthy people across ages (dated by TCRdb to between 2014 and 2017). Regarding the research as a whole: In model experiments, template switching captured roughly one uniquely barcoded TCR beta cDNA molecule for every two T cells. Using deep sequencing normalized with unique cDNA molecular identifiers, the study measured how TCR beta repertoire diversity changes with age. Four age groups were formed from the donors: young (average approximately 15 years), middle-aged (more than 35), aged (over 55) and long-lived (roughly 88). Donors of different ages were randomly distributed across sequencing lanes to avoid experimental bias. Using the same blood draw, the study looked at two additional independent replicas of 1 million unique cDNA reads for two donors, one aged 18 to 30 and the other aged 80 or older. The paper as a whole reports these results and caveats: A strong correlation was found between observed TCR beta diversity and the percentage of naive T cells measured by flow cytometry. Because profiling used bulk unsorted PBMCs, naive and antigen-experienced compartments could not be compared conclusively. Estimates of total diversity based on one million sequenced T cells were regarded as lower bounds and as underestimates. Because the CMV infection status of the donors was unknown, age-related changes in expanded clonotypes may potentially have been confounded. Observed TCR beta diversity per million T cells fell roughly linearly with age, and a significant reduction was already apparent by age roughly 40. Compared with the aged group, the long-lived group had more naive CD4+ T cells, fewer expanded clones and increased TCR diversity, suggesting age selection.

The library relied on 5' RACE. The listed sequencing device is Illumina HiSeq 2500. A second about 7 to 12 cycle PCR used a sample-barcoded 5' primer and a J-beta primer mix. A unique molecular identifier was introduced onto each TCR beta cDNA molecule by a template-switch 5' adaptor carrying 12 random nucleotides. Each sample yielded at least 2.5 million CDR3-containing paired-end reads. First-strand cDNA was synthesized from all RNA with the Mint cDNA synthesis kit, primed by a TRBC-specific oligonucleotide. All cDNA was treated with uracil-DNA glycosylase and then went through a first 18-cycle PCR with the universal primers M1SS and BC2_uni_R. The study's own analysis went as follows. Each sample was normalized by randomly selecting 1 million high-quality reads, each carrying a distinct molecular identifier. Reads with shared molecular identifiers were discarded instead of being binned into consensus sequences. MiTCR, run with a Q25 quality threshold and the strictest error-elimination algorithm, handled CDR3 identification, clonotype clustering and error correction. A nonparametric unseen species model with Euler transformation was used to estimate a lower bound on total TCR beta diversity. TCRdb itself trimmed the public reads at Q25 with fastp, ran MiXCR and retained productive beta chains. Rows merge per CDR3 protein into single entries with the most common DNA and genes. Clone size and V and J calls follow TCRdb, not the original study. Here the sample has 550,000 to 750,000 distinct CDR3 sequences; over 20% occur a single time. The ten largest clones add up to roughly 3.4% of the sample.

The CDR3 covers 16 residues, taking in both the cysteine and the phenylalanine. The kept DNA is CDR3 alone, 48 bases in frame from the first base. V has 2 bases trimmed and J has 1 base trimmed; junction bases matching no gene number 8. CDR1 DFQATT and CDR2 SNEGSKA were looked up in the germline V gene (reference sequence). The donors were 40 or so Caucasian individuals from Russia, aged roughly 6 to 100 years, who were systemically healthy. Approximately 9.3 milliliters of peripheral blood were collected from each donor into EDTA-treated Vacutainer tubes. Ficoll-Paque density-gradient centrifugation was used to isolate PBMCs, with at least 7 million per sample. Total RNA was extracted from PBMCs with Trizol reagent, with at least 5 micrograms obtained per sample. Naive CD45RAhigh/CD27high T cell percentages were measured by flow cytometry on a PBMC aliquot from every donor. In regard to this clonotype: The antigen it recognizes is unknown. The sample holds no much larger clone one base away, and base qualities are not on file.

The clonotype comes from a man between 65 and 85 years old in good health. Material: blood. The sequence links TRBV20-1 to TRBJ2-3, with 8 bases matching TRBD2. DNA sequence: TGCAGTGCTAGATGCGCGGGAGGCCTGTGCACAGATACGCAGTATTTT. Protein translation: CSARCAGGLCTDTQYF.